The clone carrying this T cell receptor beta chain was recorded many times. Its target is not known. The sample is drawn from a study of regulatory T cells in long-lasting Graves disease. Study-level points and caveats: Relative to newly diagnosed Graves' patients, persistent ones had lower TCR diversity. TRBV28 was favored in persistent disease, as were TRBJ1-2 and TRBJ2-5.

The CDR3 consists of 13 residues. Germline V CDR1 and CDR2: KGHSH, LQKENI. Trimming shortened V by 2 bases and J by 5 bases, and 7 bases separated the two germline ends. Relying on iRepertoire HTBI primers and Arm-PCR of CDR3 regions, the team built TCR beta libraries. One entry per CDR3 protein, called by TCRdb with MiXCR from the multiplex PCR reads. The table shows around 420,000 distinct CDR3 sequences, with about 16% occurring only once. Stated time point: newly diagnosed GD, antithyroid drugs for less than 3 months. PBMCs were the source of the RNA used for TCR sequencing. An endocrinology department in Xi'an, China, recruited the patients.

The J gene is TRBJ2-1, the V gene TRBV18; no definite D call. This specimen consisted of peripheral blood mononuclear cells (PBMCs), obtained at new diagnosis, from a patient treated with antithyroid drugs. The TCR originated in a female donor with Graves disease. CDR3 sequence (DNA): TGTGCCAGCTCACCAGGAATTCACAATGAGCAGTTCTTC. Its protein product is CASSPGIHNEQFF.